This T cell receptor (beta chain) was identified during a study of shared clonotypes between healthy human individuals. The CDR3 totals 15 residues. Trimming cost V 4 bases and J 5 bases; bases outside gene matches: 6. Per germline, CDR1 MRHNA and CDR2 SNTAGT. Several immunoSEQ plates received, in even portions, the genomic DNA of each subset. Using immunoSEQ multiplex PCR, the repertoire was profiled, and TCRdb retains in-frame clones only, with some absent. The sample lists about 1.5 million clones, roughly 96% occurring once. Source material: naive CD4+ T cells sorted from blood. Described subset: CD45RA+ positively selected. This receptor was identified in a young man in good health. J is TRBJ2-3 and V is TRBV6-4; the match to TRBD2 covers 10 bases. The CDR3 DNA is TGTGCCAGCAGTGTAGCGGGAGGACCGATAGATACGCAGTATTTT. Translating it yields CASSVAGGPIDTQYF.